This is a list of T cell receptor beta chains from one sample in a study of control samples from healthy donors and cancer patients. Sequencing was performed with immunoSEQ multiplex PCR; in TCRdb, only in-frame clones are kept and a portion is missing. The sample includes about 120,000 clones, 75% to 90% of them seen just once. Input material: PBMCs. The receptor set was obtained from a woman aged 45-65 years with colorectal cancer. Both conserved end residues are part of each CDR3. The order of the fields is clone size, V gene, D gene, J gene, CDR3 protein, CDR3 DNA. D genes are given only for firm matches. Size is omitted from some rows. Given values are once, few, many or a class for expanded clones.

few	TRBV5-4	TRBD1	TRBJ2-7	CASSSRQGGHEQYF	TGTGCCAGCAGCTCACGACAGGGCGGCCACGAGCAGTACTTC
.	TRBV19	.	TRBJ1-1	CASSPLEGNQDTEAFF	TGTGCCAGTAGCCCTTTAGAAGGGAATCAGGACACTGAAGCTTTCTTT
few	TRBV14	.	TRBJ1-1	CASSQDRGGPEAFF	TGTGCCAGCAGCCAAGATAGGGGCGGACCTGAAGCTTTCTTT
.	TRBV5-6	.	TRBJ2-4	CASSPQTTGNIQYF	TGTGCCAGCAGCCCCCAGACGACAGGAAACATTCAGTACTTC
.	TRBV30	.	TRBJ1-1	CAWSTDVGAGPEAFF	TGTGCCTGGAGTACTGATGTGGGGGCGGGTCCCGAAGCTTTCTTT
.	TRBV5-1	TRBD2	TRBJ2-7	CASSRRDGRLYEQYF	TGCGCCAGCAGCCGCCGGGACGGGAGGCTCTACGAGCAGTACTTC
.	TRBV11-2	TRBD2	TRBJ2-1	CASSLQGLAPYNEQFF	TGTGCCAGCAGCTTACAGGGACTAGCGCCTTACAATGAGCAGTTCTTC
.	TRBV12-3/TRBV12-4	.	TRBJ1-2	CASSYGNGYTF	TGTGCCAGCAGTTACGGGAATGGCTACACCTTC
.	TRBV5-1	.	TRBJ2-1	CASSLGRNNEQFF	TGCGCCAGCAGCTTGGGTAGGAACAATGAGCAGTTCTTC
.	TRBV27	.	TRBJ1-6	CASGDVFNSPLHF	TGTGCCAGCGGGGACGTATTTAATTCACCCCTCCACTTT
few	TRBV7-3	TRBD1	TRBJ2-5	CASSRQGAEETQYF	TGTGCCAGCAGCCGACAGGGGGCCGAGGAGACCCAGTACTTC